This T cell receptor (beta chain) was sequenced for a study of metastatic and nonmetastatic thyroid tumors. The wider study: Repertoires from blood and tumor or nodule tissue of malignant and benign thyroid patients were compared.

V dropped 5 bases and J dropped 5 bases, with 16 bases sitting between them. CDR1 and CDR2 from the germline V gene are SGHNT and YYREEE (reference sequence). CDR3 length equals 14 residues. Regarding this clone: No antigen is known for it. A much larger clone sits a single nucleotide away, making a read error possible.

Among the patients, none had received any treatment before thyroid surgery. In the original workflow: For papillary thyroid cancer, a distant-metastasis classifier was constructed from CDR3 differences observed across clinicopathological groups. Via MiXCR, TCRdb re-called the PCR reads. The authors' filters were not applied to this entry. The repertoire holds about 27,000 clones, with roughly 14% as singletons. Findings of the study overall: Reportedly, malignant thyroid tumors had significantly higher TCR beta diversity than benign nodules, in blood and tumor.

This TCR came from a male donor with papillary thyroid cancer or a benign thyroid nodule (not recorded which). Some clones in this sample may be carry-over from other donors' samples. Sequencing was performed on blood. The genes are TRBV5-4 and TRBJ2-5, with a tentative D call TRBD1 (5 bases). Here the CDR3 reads CASRKGSGGETQYF. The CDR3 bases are TGTGCCAGCAGAAAGGGGTCGGGTGGTGAGACCCAGTACTTC.